The next 30 T cell receptor beta chains were all read from a single sample in a study of Ad26.COV2.S vaccination and SARS-CoV-2 variants. Stated treatment: around 19 received Ad26.COV2.S at low or high dose, single or two shots; about 5 received placebo; per-sample allocation not given. Specimens were obtained on day 63 following the first vaccine or placebo injection. Repertoires were generated with immunoSEQ multiplex PCR, while TCRdb's copy carries only in-frame clones and drops some. The sample yields under 500,000 clones, 92% seen once. The sequencing here drew on peripheral blood, taken in a trial of Ad26.COV2.S vaccine versus placebo. These receptors originate from a person aged 18-60 years who received the Ad26.COV2.S COVID-19 vaccine or a placebo.

The rearrangement joins TRBV20-1 to TRBJ2-7; D remains ambiguous. The ends were cut back, 6 bases at V and 5 bases at J, with 11 bases in the middle. The CDR3 has 11 amino acids. Germline values: CDR1 DFQATT, CDR2 SNEGSKA (reference sequence). The CDR3 coding sequence is TGCAGTGCGGCCGAACCCAACGAGCAGTACTTC. Translating it yields CSAAEPNEQYF.

The J gene is TRBJ2-7, the V gene TRBV19; D is unclear. The CDR3 is 15 amino acids. CDR1 and CDR2 from the germline V gene are LNHDA and SQIVND (reference sequence). V lost 3 bases to trimming and J lost 3 bases, with 15 bases between them. CDR3 coding DNA: TGTGCCAGTAGTATGGGCGCCCACGTTAACTACGAGCAGTACTTC. Protein: CASSMGAHVNYEQYF. The variable domain in full, with the rest retrieved from reference TRBV19 and TRBJ2-7, is DGGITQSPKYLFRKEGQNVTLSCEQNLNHDAMYWYRQDPGQGLRLIYYSQIVNDFQKGDIAEGYSVSREKKESFPLTVTSAQKNPTAFYLCASSMGAHVNYEQYFGPGTRLTVT.

The J gene is TRBJ1-1, the V gene TRBV19; D not resolved. The CDR3 totals 16 residues. The V and J ends lost 1 base and 4 bases respectively, with 16 bases between them. Germline CDR1 and CDR2: LNHDA and SQIVND (reference sequence). CDR3 amino acids: CASSIGGGRLSTEAFF. The DNA for the CDR3 is TGTGCCAGTAGTATAGGGGGAGGGAGGTTGAGCACTGAAGCTTTCTTT. The full variable domain, in which reference TRBV19 and TRBJ1-1 provide the parts outside the CDR3, is DGGITQSPKYLFRKEGQNVTLSCEQNLNHDAMYWYRQDPGQGLRLIYYSQIVNDFQKGDIAEGYSVSREKKESFPLTVTSAQKNPTAFYLCASSIGGGRLSTEAFFGQGTRLTVV.

The chain is built from TRBV19 and TRBJ1-5, with D unclear. The ends were cut back, 6 bases at V and 2 bases at J, with 14 bases in the middle. The CDR3 length is 15 residues. The V gene's germline CDR1 is LNHDA and CDR2 SQIVND (reference sequence). The CDR3 DNA is TGTGCCAGTAGCATATACGGGGTTGGCAATCAGCCCCAGCATTTT. It translates to CASSIYGVGNQPQHF.

The gene calls are TRBV2 and TRBJ2-3; D gene unclear. CDR3 size: 15 residues. Per the germline V gene, CDR1 is SNHLY and CDR2 is FYNNEI. V was clipped by 2 bases and J by 2 bases, with 11 bases between them. CDR3 sequence: CASSERWGYTDTQYF. The DNA of the CDR3 is TGTGCCAGCAGTGAACGGTGGGGTTACACAGATACGCAGTATTTT. Full variable domain (rest looked up from reference TRBV2 and TRBJ2-3): EPEVTQTPSHQVTQMGQEVILRCVPISNHLYFYWYRQILGQKVEFLVSFYNNEISEKSEIFDDQFSVERPDGSNFTLKIRSTKLEDSAMYFCASSERWGYTDTQYFGPGTRLTVL.

This clone was seen just once. The chain couples TRBV18 to TRBJ1-2; D not certain. Per the germline V gene, CDR1 is KGHSH and CDR2 is LQKENI. This CDR3 contains 16 residues. The V end lost 6 bases, the J end lost 8 bases, and 25 bases lay between the germline ends. DNA of the CDR3: TGTGCCAGCTCTCGGTGGAAGGAGCTCCCCATGGAGGGCTACACCTTC. Encoded protein: CASSRWKELPMEGYTF.

The chain carries TRBV20-1 and TRBJ1-5; the D is unclear. V was trimmed by 3 bases and J by 3 bases, leaving 15 bases between them. CDR1 and CDR2 from the germline V gene are DFQATT and SNEGSKA (reference sequence). The CDR3 spans 15 residues. CDR3: CSASISSNNNQPQHF. Here the CDR3 DNA reads TGCAGTGCTAGTATATCGTCCAACAACAATCAGCCCCAGCATTTT.

The rearrangement joins TRBV28 to TRBJ1-4; 7 bases match TRBD1. This CDR3 contains 17 residues. Germline loops: CDR1 MDHEN, CDR2 SYDVKM. J lost 3 bases, V lost 6 bases, and 13 bases had no gene match. The CDR3: CASSLEGQPAANEKLFF. The DNA of the CDR3 is TGTGCCAGCAGCTTAGAGGGACAGCCGGCGGCTAATGAAAAACTGTTTTTT.

The rearrangement joins TRBV15 to TRBJ1-5; D is undetermined. V dropped 0 bases and J dropped 5 bases, with 17 bases sitting between them. Germline V lookup: CDR1 LNHNV, CDR2 YYDKDF (reference sequence). CDR3 length: 17 amino acids. The CDR3 nucleotides read TGTGCCACCAGCAGAGATCTGGGCGGGGTAAGTGATCAGCCCCAGCATTTT. It yields the protein CATSRDLGGVSDQPQHF.

The chain combines TRBV6-5 with TRBJ2-3; 15 nucleotides agree with TRBD2. Germline V lookup: CDR1 MNHEY, CDR2 SVGAGI. The J segment lost 4 bases and the V segment lost 4 bases, leaving 3 bases of the junction unmatched. The CDR3 length is 16 residues. Here the CDR3 DNA reads TGTGCCAGCAGTTCCGGACTAGCGGGGGGGCCAGATACGCAGTATTTT. Translation gives CASSSGLAGGPDTQYF.

As concerns this clone: Mismatch with germline at one junction end may stem from a read error. Other DNA sequences in the sample encode the same CDR3. This chain joins TRBV4-1 and TRBJ1-2; 7 bases align to TRBD1. The germline CDR1 and CDR2 sequences are MGHRA and YSYEKL. The CDR3 sequence is 14 residues long. The CDR3 sequence is CASSLGTGVLGYTF. Here the CDR3 DNA reads TGCGCCAGCAGCCTAGGCACAGGGGTTCTTGGCTACACCTTT.

The chain joins TRBV27 to TRBJ1-4; TRBD1 matches 8 bases. Germline V gives CDR1 MNHEY, CDR2 SMNVEV (reference sequence). The CDR3 extends over 16 amino acids. Germline trimming cut 6 bases from V and 5 bases from J; bases unmatched to any gene: 11. The CDR3 loop reads CASRRLSNRGNEKLFF. The CDR3 nucleotides read TGTGCCAGCAGAAGACTATCCAACAGGGGGAATGAAAAACTGTTTTTT.

The chain is built from TRBV10-2 and TRBJ2-7; the D is unclear. V gave up 8 bases and J gave up 4 bases, with 3 bases separating them. Germline V gene data show CDR1 as WSHSY and CDR2 as SAAADI. The CDR3 runs to 9 residues. CDR3 in amino acids: CASGYEQYF. In DNA form, the CDR3 reads TGCGCCAGCGGATACGAGCAGTACTTC.

The chain is built from TRBV7-2 and TRBJ1-2, with D hard to call. This CDR3 is built from 13 residues. Germline V gives CDR1 SGHTA, CDR2 FQGNSA. The V end was cut by 5 bases, the J end by 5 bases, with 12 bases between. The CDR3 nucleotides are TGTGCCAGCAGCCCAACTGCCGGGTATGGCTACACCTTC. Its protein is CASSPTAGYGYTF.

The genes are TRBV9 and TRBJ2-7; 10 bases are a match to TRBD2. This CDR3 has 13 residues. The V gene's germline CDR1 is SGDLS and CDR2 YYNGEE. Germline trimming cut 5 bases from V and 3 bases from J; bases unmatched to any gene: 2. The CDR3 bases are TGTGCCAGCAGTGCTAGCGGGAGCTACGAGCAGTACTTC. Translation: CASSASGSYEQYF.

This clone showed up just a few times. The chain employs TRBV6-5 and TRBJ1-4; D is unresolved. Germline lookup yields CDR1 MNHEY and CDR2 SVGAGI. The CDR3 loop spans 14 amino acids. The V and J ends lost 4 bases and 6 bases respectively, with 12 bases between them. CDR3 DNA: TGTGCCAGCAGTTCAGCCGGTCTGGATGAAAAACTGTTTTTT. This codes for CASSSAGLDEKLFF.

This sequence joins TRBV11-2 and TRBJ1-1, with 9 bases identical to TRBD1. The ends lost 5 bases at V and 5 bases at J; junction bases unmatched: 9. The CDR3 loop spans 15 amino acids. The V gene's germline CDR1 is SGHAT and CDR2 FQNNGV. CDR3 in amino acids: CASSLRTGEGTEAFF. The DNA for the CDR3 is TGTGCCAGCAGCCTCCGGACAGGGGAAGGGACTGAAGCTTTCTTT.

Turning to this clone: The same CDR3 also results from other DNA sequences found in this sample. J is TRBJ2-5 and V is TRBV11-2; the D is unclear. Trimming pared 0 bases from V and 5 bases from J, leaving 1 base between. This CDR3 has 11 amino acids. Germline CDR1 reads SGHAT; CDR2 reads FQNNGV. Written as DNA, the CDR3 is TGTGCCAGCAGCTTAGAGGAGACCCAGTACTTC. Protein product: CASSLEETQYF.

This clone was picked up one time. The V and J genes are TRBV5-1 and TRBJ1-1, with 8 bases identical to TRBD1. V shed 0 bases and J 4 bases; nucleotides not matched to a gene: 5. CDR1 and CDR2 (germline): SGHRS, YFSETQ. The CDR3 sequence is 15 residues long. The CDR3 region has the DNA TGCGCCAGCAGCTTGGAACAGGGGGGTGTCACTGAAGCTTTCTTT. Protein product: CASSLEQGGVTEAFF.

This chain connects TRBV7-8 to TRBJ1-1, with D perhaps matching TRBD1 (6 bases). Germline values: CDR1 SGHVS, CDR2 FQNEAQ. V was clipped by 2 bases and J by 4 bases, with 11 bases between them. CDR3 size: 14 residues. CDR3 loop: CASSLRGVGTEAFF. The CDR3 DNA reads TGTGCCAGCAGCTTAAGGGGGGTGGGCACTGAAGCTTTCTTT.

The genes are TRBV9 and TRBJ1-2, with TRBD1 identical over 10 bases. Trimming cost V 3 bases and J 6 bases; bases outside gene matches: 5. Germline CDR1 and CDR2: SGDLS and YYNGEE. The CDR3 extends over 14 amino acids. CDR3 sequence: CASSGTGGLHGYTF. Here the CDR3 DNA reads TGTGCCAGCAGCGGGACAGGGGGGCTACATGGCTACACCTTC.

The rearrangement links TRBV18 to TRBJ1-4; perhaps TRBD1 as D (5 bases). Looked up from germline, CDR1 is KGHSH and CDR2 is LQKENI. Trimming removed 3 bases at V and 7 bases at J, with 24 bases between. The CDR3 contains 18 residues. Here the CDR3 DNA reads TGTGCCAGCTCACCCGCTGGTCTGGCACAGGTTGGAACTGAAAAACTGTTTTTT. This gives the protein CASSPAGLAQVGTEKLFF.

As concerns this clone: Other nucleotide sequences in the sample specify the same CDR3. This chain uses TRBV4-3 with TRBJ1-6; no firm D call. Looked up from germline, CDR1 is LGHNA and CDR2 is YSLEER. Trimming cost V 0 bases and J 7 bases, with 4 bases left between them. The CDR3 consists of 13 residues. Here the CDR3 reads CASSQEDNSPLHF. In DNA form, the CDR3 reads TGCGCCAGCAGCCAAGAGGACAATTCACCCCTCCACTTT.

The chain couples TRBV19 to TRBJ2-1; tentatively, D is TRBD1 (6 bases). Germline lookup yields CDR1 LNHDA and CDR2 SQIVND (reference sequence). Trimming removed 5 bases from V and 7 bases from J, with 18 bases in between. CDR3 length: 15 amino acids. The CDR3 region is CASSSGQGSWNEQFF. The DNA for the CDR3 is TGTGCCAGTAGTTCCGGTCAGGGGAGTTGGAATGAGCAGTTCTTC.

This clone was recorded only once. The chain recombines TRBV12-3 or TRBV12-4 with TRBJ2-1; D is uncertain. V was cut by 2 bases and J by 8 bases, with 7 bases left in between. This CDR3 contains 12 residues. The CDR3 nucleotides are TGTGCCAGCAGTTTATCGGATGATGAGCAGTTCTTC. This translates into CASSLSDDEQFF.

Here the CDR3 DNA reads TGTGCCAGCAGCGACCGGGACAGCCAGAACACTGAAGCTTTCTTT. It specifies CASSDRDSQNTEAFF. The chain has TRBV5-7 and TRBJ1-1, with TRBD1 matching 7 bases. TRBV5-7 is filed as an ORF, its function uncertain. The CDR3 extends over 15 amino acids. The ends lost 4 bases at V and 1 base at J; junction bases unmatched: 7.

The chain is built from TRBV5-5 and TRBJ1-5; maybe TRBD1 (5 bases). V lost 1 base to trimming and J lost 1 base, with 9 bases between them. This CDR3 comprises 15 residues. CDR1 and CDR2 from the germline V gene are SGHKS and YYEKEE (reference sequence). CDR3 protein: CASSLLGASNQPQHF. The CDR3 DNA follows: TGTGCCAGCAGCTTGTTAGGGGCCAGCAATCAGCCCCAGCATTTT.

This chain uses TRBV9 with TRBJ2-7; 7 nucleotides match TRBD2. J gave up 2 bases and V 4 bases, and 6 bases lay outside the gene matches. Germline lookup yields CDR1 SGDLS and CDR2 YYNGEE. This CDR3 comprises 14 residues. CDR3 loop: CASSRGGGTYEQYF. CDR3 nucleotides: TGTGCCAGCAGCCGTGGCGGGGGTACCTACGAGCAGTACTTC. Combining the CDR3 with reference TRBV9 and TRBJ2-7 gives the whole variable domain DSGVTQTPKHLITATGQRVTLRCSPRSGDLSVYWYQQSLDQGLQFLIQYYNGEERAKGNILERFSAQQFPDLHSELNLSSLELGDSALYFCASSRGGGTYEQYFGPGTRLTVT.

This rearrangement joins TRBV5-1 to TRBJ2-1; TRBD1 agrees at 10 bases. Losses at the gene ends were 1 base for V and 3 bases for J; bases not matched to a gene: 16. The germline V gene encodes CDR1 SGHRS and CDR2 YFSETQ. The CDR3 loop spans 20 amino acids. In DNA form, the CDR3 reads TGCGCCAGCAGCTTGATTTTGACAGGGGGCGTAAGGGGGATCTACAATGAGCAGTTCTTC. Its translation is CASSLILTGGVRGIYNEQFF.

This chain connects TRBV3-1 (or the pseudogene TRBV3-2) to TRBJ1-3; TRBD1 aligns across 9 bases. Germline V gene lookup returns CDR1 LGHDT and CDR2 YNNKEL (reference sequence). J lost 4 bases, V lost 3 bases, and 1 base had no gene match. The CDR3 runs to 14 residues. Here the CDR3 reads CASSHGQGGNTIYF. In DNA, the CDR3 is TGTGCCAGCAGCCACGGACAGGGGGGAAACACCATATATTTT.